These 29 T cell receptor beta chains were sequenced from one sample in a study of T-cell memory formation after mild COVID-19. TCRdb ran MiXCR on the 5' RACE reads and lists one entry per CDR3 protein. Of about 40,000 distinct CDR3 sequences listed, about 6.1% are singletons. Sequenced sample: PBMCs or a T cell subset sorted from them (not recorded which). These receptors all stem from an adult who had mild COVID-19 (a few samples of this study predate the infection). Cell type and time point are not known.

This clonotype has a handful of counts. This chain uses TRBV9 with TRBJ1-5; D may be TRBD1 (6 bases). The CDR3 is made up of 13 amino acids. Germline values: CDR1 SGDLS, CDR2 YYNGEE. Trimming took 0 bases from V and 6 from J, leaving 7 bases between them. Written as DNA, the CDR3 is TGTGCCAGCAGCGTAGAGGGGGGTCAGCCCCAGCATTTT. Translation gives CASSVEGGQPQHF.

This rearrangement joins TRBV14 to TRBJ1-1; no clear D. Germline CDR1 SGHDN, CDR2 FVKESK. The CDR3 has 15 amino acids. Trimming took off 0 bases at V and 0 bases at J, with 8 bases between the two ends. CDR3 coding DNA: TGTGCCAGCAGCCAAGAGGCAGGAGTGAACACTGAAGCTTTCTTT. This codes for CASSQEAGVNTEAFF.

The chain combines TRBV18 with TRBJ1-5; TRBD1 matches 9 bases. The CDR3 length is 15 residues. Germline CDR1 is KGHSH and CDR2 is LQKENI. V gave up 3 bases and J gave up 4 bases; unmatched junction bases: 4. The CDR3: CASSPRQGENQPQHF. The CDR3 region has the DNA TGTGCCAGCTCACCTCGACAGGGGGAGAATCAGCCCCAGCATTTT.

This clonotype was picked up many times. V and J are TRBV24-1 and TRBJ2-1; D not resolved. Trimming left V 3 bases short and J 8 bases short, with 22 bases between. Germline V gene lookup returns CDR1 KGHDR and CDR2 SFDVKD. The CDR3 is 17 residues long. The CDR3 DNA reads as TGTGCCACCAGTGATCCCAGGCAGGCCGCACGTATAGATGAGCAGTTCTTC. Its protein product is CATSDPRQAARIDEQFF.

This clonotype rates as medium-sized. The chain recombines TRBV5-1 with TRBJ1-6; 11 bases align to TRBD1. After removal of 5 bases from V and 10 bases from J, the junction contained 8 bases not matched to a gene. The CDR3 contains 15 residues. The germline gives CDR1 SGHRS, CDR2 YFSETQ. For the CDR3, the DNA is TGCGCCAGCAGTCAAAAGGGACAGGGGGGATCACCCCTCCACTTT. It specifies CASSQKGQGGSPLHF.

This clonotype was detected many times. This chain connects TRBV4-2 to TRBJ2-5; a weak D match, TRBD1 (6 bases). Trimming took off 4 bases at V and 2 bases at J, with 14 bases between the two ends. The CDR3 runs 15 residues. CDR1 is LGHNA, CDR2 YNFKEQ, per germline. The CDR3 here is CASSPGTQGQETQYF. The CDR3 nucleotides read TGTGCCAGCAGCCCTGGGACGCAGGGGCAAGAGACCCAGTACTTC.

This clonotype appeared a few times. The chain employs TRBV27 and TRBJ2-1; D is unresolved. This CDR3 has 15 residues. The germline CDR1 and CDR2 sequences are MNHEY and SMNVEV (reference sequence). V was pared by 5 bases and J by 2 bases, with 13 bases between. The CDR3 DNA sequence: TGTGCCAGCAGTCCCGGCGGTAGGCCCTACAATGAGCAGTTCTTC. It specifies CASSPGGRPYNEQFF.

This clonotype was seen repeatedly, ten times or more. The chain combines TRBV12-3 or TRBV12-4 with TRBJ2-3; a weak D match, TRBD1 (6 bases). This CDR3 is 15 amino acids long. Trimming pared 7 bases from V and 11 bases from J, leaving 25 bases between. For the CDR3, the DNA is TGTGCCAGCACACCCGCCAGAGGGGTCAGGGGAAAGCAGTATTTT. It translates to CASTPARGVRGKQYF.

The rearrangement links TRBV18 to TRBJ2-1; D is unclear. CDR1 is KGHSH and CDR2 is LQKENI in the germline V gene. The CDR3 extends over 17 amino acids. Deletions cut 1 base from V and 0 bases from J, with 13 bases between. CDR3 coding DNA: TGTGCCAGCTCACCACGTTCACGAGCTAGCTCCTACAATGAGCAGTTCTTC. Its protein is CASSPRSRASSYNEQFF.

This sequence joins TRBV19 and TRBJ2-2, with TRBD1 as a possible D gene (6 bases). CDR1 and CDR2 (germline): LNHDA, SQIVND (reference sequence). This CDR3 contains 15 residues. V lost 6 bases to trimming and J lost 3 bases, with 14 bases between them. This chain's CDR3 is CASSTDRSYTGELFF. The CDR3 region has the DNA TGTGCCAGTAGCACGGACAGATCCTACACCGGGGAGCTGTTTTTT.

The CDR3 sequence is CASRVLADTQYF. CDR3 nucleotides: TGTGCCAGCAGGGTACTAGCCGATACGCAGTATTTT. V gene TRBV2 combines with J gene TRBJ2-3; D possibly corresponds to TRBD2 (6 bases). Trimming pared 6 bases from V and 6 bases from J, leaving 10 bases between. CDR3 length equals 12 residues. CDR1 and CDR2 (germline): SNHLY, FYNNEI.

This clonotype turned up a few times. This chain joins TRBV2 and TRBJ2-7; the D is unclear. The CDR3 is 13 amino acids. V was cut by 9 bases and J by 1 base, with 13 bases left in between. Germline-derived CDR1 and CDR2 are SNHLY and FYNNEI. CDR3 sequence: CASSRDRSYEQYF. The CDR3 DNA sequence: TGTGCCAGTTCCCGTGACCGTTCCTACGAGCAGTACTTC.

This rearrangement joins TRBV5-6 to TRBJ2-3, with TRBD2 matching over 10 bases. CDR3 length equals 16 residues. V was clipped by 0 bases and J by 5 bases; unmatched bases: 6. Looked up from germline, CDR1 is SGHDT and CDR2 is YYEEEE. The CDR3 loop reads CASSLVLAGALDTQYF. In DNA form, the CDR3 reads TGTGCCAGCAGCTTGGTCCTAGCGGGGGCGTTAGATACGCAGTATTTT.

There are many counts of this clonotype. The genes are TRBV12-3 or TRBV12-4 and TRBJ1-1; 9 bases align to TRBD1. This CDR3 contains 13 residues. Losses at the gene ends were 6 bases for V and 5 bases for J; bases not matched to a gene: 4. The CDR3 region is CASRTGGWTEAFF. The CDR3 nucleotides are TGTGCCAGCAGAACAGGGGGCTGGACTGAAGCTTTCTTT.

This clonotype was seen ten or more times. This rearrangement joins TRBV4-3 to TRBJ2-3; TRBD1 matches 9 bases. CDR1 LGHNA and CDR2 YSLEER come from the germline V gene. The CDR3 runs to 16 residues. V shed 3 bases, J shed 0 bases, and the junction held 4 bases outside the gene matches. This CDR3 is CASSQDGQGSTDTQYF. CDR3 nucleotide sequence: TGCGCCAGCAGCCAGGATGGACAGGGGAGCACAGATACGCAGTATTTT.

In this sample, this clonotype turned up a few times. This chain joins TRBV12-3 or TRBV12-4 and TRBJ1-1; a possible D gene is TRBD1 (6 bases). The CDR3 runs 14 residues. V shed 5 bases and J shed 1 base, with 11 bases lying between them. The CDR3 loop reads CASSSRGGNTEAFF. The CDR3 coding sequence is TGTGCCAGCAGTAGTCGAGGGGGGAACACTGAAGCTTTCTTT.

The rearrangement uses TRBV3-1 and TRBJ1-1; weak D call: TRBD1 (6 bases). The germline V gene has CDR1 LGHDT and CDR2 YNNKEL (reference sequence). The CDR3 contains 13 residues. V was clipped by 4 bases and J by 7 bases, with 13 bases between them. DNA of the CDR3: TGTGCCAGCAGCCGGACAGATCCCAGTGAAGCTTTCTTT. Translation gives CASSRTDPSEAFF.

This clonotype was seen only a few times. The chain carries TRBV2 and TRBJ2-3; D is unclear. Germline V gene data show CDR1 as SNHLY and CDR2 as FYNNEI. V was trimmed by 8 bases and J by 0 bases, leaving 9 bases between them. CDR3 size: 13 residues. The DNA for the CDR3 is TGTGCCAGCGGGGTAGGCAGCACAGATACGCAGTATTTT. It codes for CASGVGSTDTQYF.

This clonotype was counted between two and nine times. The V gene is TRBV19, the J gene TRBJ2-7, with 9 bases matching TRBD2. Germline V gene lookup returns CDR1 LNHDA and CDR2 SQIVND (reference sequence). There are 16 residues in the CDR3. The junction had 12 bases not matched to a gene; V was cut back by 4 bases and J by 5 bases. The DNA for the CDR3 is TGTGCCAGTAGTACCATAGCGGGAGCCCGCGAAGACGAGCAGTACTTC. Protein: CASSTIAGAREDEQYF.

This chain links TRBV29-1 with TRBJ1-1; D unresolved. This CDR3 has 12 residues. The germline V gene has CDR1 SQVTM and CDR2 ANQGSEA. Trimming shortened V by 3 bases and J by 4 bases, and 9 bases separated the two germline ends. The CDR3 DNA sequence: TGCAGCGTTGAGGTGATGGGCACTGAAGCTTTCTTT. Translated, it gives CSVEVMGTEAFF.

The V gene is TRBV7-2, the J gene TRBJ1-6; 8 bases are shared with TRBD1. Per the germline V gene, CDR1 is SGHTA and CDR2 is FQGNSA. The V gene end was trimmed by 3 bases and the J gene end by 4 bases; junction bases not matched to a gene: 5. CDR3 size: 16 residues. For the CDR3, the DNA is TGTGCCAGCAGCTTGACAGGGGCGAATTATAATTCACCCCTCCACTTT. It is translated as CASSLTGANYNSPLHF.

The chain links TRBV27 to TRBJ2-1; 9 bases agree with TRBD2. The CDR3 is 15 residues long. Per germline, CDR1 MNHEY and CDR2 SMNVEV (reference sequence). Unmatched junction bases numbered 10, after V lost 7 bases and J lost 6 bases. The CDR3 DNA reads TGTGCCAGCAACCGCGGGGGGGCTGGTGGCAATGAGCAGTTCTTC. It encodes CASNRGGAGGNEQFF.

This clonotype was detected only a few times. J is TRBJ2-1 and V is TRBV24-1; D gene ambiguous. The germline V gene encodes CDR1 KGHDR and CDR2 SFDVKD. Trimming stripped 3 bases from V and 8 bases from J, with 7 bases between. The CDR3 length is 12 residues. The CDR3 DNA reads as TGTGCCACCAGTGATGATGTGGATGAGCAGTTCTTC. Protein: CATSDDVDEQFF.

This clonotype was recorded at least ten times. The CDR3 sequence is CASSLGALAGGQDTDTQYF. CDR3 nucleotides: TGTGCCAGCAGCTTAGGGGCGCTAGCGGGAGGGCAGGACACAGATACGCAGTATTTT. The chain has TRBV7-6 and TRBJ2-3, with 12 bases that match TRBD2. The CDR3 is 19 residues long. Per germline, CDR1 SGHVS and CDR2 FNYEAQ. V lost 1 base and J lost 2; bases outside the gene matches: 10.

This clonotype was found many times. The chain carries TRBV5-1 and TRBJ2-1; the match to TRBD2 covers 8 bases. CDR1 is SGHRS, CDR2 YFSETQ, per germline. This CDR3 is built from 15 residues. Trimming took 4 bases from V and 1 from J; bases not matched to a gene: 4. The CDR3, as DNA: TGCGCCAGCAGCCAGGGACTAGAGTCCTACAATGAGCAGTTCTTC. Amino acid sequence: CASSQGLESYNEQFF.

This clonotype came up many times. The gene calls are TRBV20-1 and TRBJ1-1; D is ambiguous. Germline CDR1 and CDR2: DFQATT and SNEGSKA (reference sequence). V lost 0 bases to trimming and J lost 10 bases, with 15 bases between them. The CDR3 is 13 residues long. The CDR3 spells CSARDLRLEGAFF. DNA for the CDR3: TGCAGTGCTAGAGATCTTAGGTTGGAAGGAGCTTTCTTT.

This clonotype was seen many times. V and J are TRBV7-8 and TRBJ2-7; 8 nucleotides align to TRBD1. CDR3 length: 15 amino acids. V lost 1 base to trimming and J lost 2 bases; unmatched junction nucleotides: 4. Per the germline V gene, CDR1 is SGHVS and CDR2 is FQNEAQ. CDR3 coding DNA: TGTGCCAGCAGCTTAGATGGACAGGGCCCCTACGAGCAGTACTTC. Translated, it gives CASSLDGQGPYEQYF.

In its sample, this clonotype was seen a few times. The chain joins TRBV6-2 or TRBV6-3 to TRBJ2-3; D unresolved. The germline gives CDR1 MNHEY, CDR2 SVGEGT. The CDR3 contains 14 residues. With 3 bases removed from V and 2 bases from J, the gap between germline ends came to 9 bases. The CDR3 loop reads CASSYRQNTDTQYF. CDR3 DNA sequence: TGTGCCAGCAGTTATCGGCAGAACACAGATACGCAGTATTTT.

In this sample, this clonotype turned up many times. J is TRBJ2-3 and V is TRBV7-8, with no clear D. Germline values: CDR1 SGHVS, CDR2 FQNEAQ. V lost 5 bases and J lost 4, with 13 bases in between. CDR3 size: 14 residues. CDR3 protein: CASSEPTLADTQYF. Written as DNA, the CDR3 is TGTGCCAGCAGCGAACCCACCCTCGCAGATACGCAGTATTTT.